This T cell receptor (beta chain) appears in the sequencing data of a study of blood T cells in healthy people across ages. Study-level points and caveats: Significant beta diversity loss was already apparent by age approximately 40, declining roughly linearly.

Primers used in a second PCR of roughly 6 to 12 cycles were a sample-barcoded 5' primer and a J-beta primer mix. TCRdb passed the 5' RACE reads through MiXCR, listing each CDR3 protein once. The table records 550,000 to 600,000 distinct CDR3 sequences, around half of them present only once. The amount of total RNA extracted per sample was at least 5.5 micrograms. V lost 3 bases, J lost 7 bases, and 10 bases lay in between. This CDR3 region has 13 residues. About this clonotype: Its matching antigen is unknown.

The sequence came from an elderly man in good health. The sample was blood. The chain is built from TRBV12-3 or TRBV12-4 and TRBJ1-5; no reliable D call. CDR3 loop: CASSFSPDQPQHF. Here the CDR3 DNA reads TGTGCCAGCAGTTTTTCGCCGGACCAGCCCCAGCATTTT.